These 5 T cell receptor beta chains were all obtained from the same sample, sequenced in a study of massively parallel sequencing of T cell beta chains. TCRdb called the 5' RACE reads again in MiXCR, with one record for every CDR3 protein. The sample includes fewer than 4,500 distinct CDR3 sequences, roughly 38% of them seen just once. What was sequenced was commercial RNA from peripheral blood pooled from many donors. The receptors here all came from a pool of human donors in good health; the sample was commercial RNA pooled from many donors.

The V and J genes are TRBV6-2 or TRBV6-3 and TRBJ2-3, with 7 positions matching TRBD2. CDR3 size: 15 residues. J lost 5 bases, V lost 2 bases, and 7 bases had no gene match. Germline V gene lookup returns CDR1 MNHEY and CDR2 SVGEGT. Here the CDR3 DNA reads TGTGCCAGCAGTTACGGGGCGGGGGTGGTAGATACGCAGTATTTT. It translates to CASSYGAGVVDTQYF.

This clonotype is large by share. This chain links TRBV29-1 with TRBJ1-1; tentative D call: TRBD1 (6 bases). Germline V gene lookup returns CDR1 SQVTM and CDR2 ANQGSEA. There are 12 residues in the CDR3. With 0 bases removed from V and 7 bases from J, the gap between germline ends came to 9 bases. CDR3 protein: CSVEEATGEAFF. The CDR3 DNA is TGCAGCGTTGAAGAAGCGACAGGTGAAGCTTTCTTT.

The CDR3 spells CASSGSVDYEQYF. The CDR3 DNA is TGTGCCAGCTCCGGTAGCGTAGACTACGAGCAGTACTTC. The chain has TRBV18 and TRBJ2-7; D may be TRBD2 (5 bases). There are 13 residues in the CDR3. Looked up from germline, CDR1 is KGHSH and CDR2 is LQKENI. Trimming removed 6 bases at V and 3 bases at J, with 12 bases between.

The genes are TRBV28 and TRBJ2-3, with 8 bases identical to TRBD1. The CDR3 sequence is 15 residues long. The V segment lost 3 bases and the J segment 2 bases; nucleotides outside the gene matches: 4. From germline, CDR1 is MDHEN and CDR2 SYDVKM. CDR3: CASSFDRGYTDTQYF. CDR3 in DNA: TGTGCCAGCAGTTTTGACAGGGGCTACACAGATACGCAGTATTTT. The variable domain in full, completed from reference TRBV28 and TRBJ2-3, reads DVKVTQSSRYLVKRTGEKVFLECVQDMDHENMFWYRQDPGLGLRLIYFSYDVKMKEKGDIPEGYSVSREKKERFSLILESASTNQTSMYLCASSFDRGYTDTQYFGPGTRLTVL.

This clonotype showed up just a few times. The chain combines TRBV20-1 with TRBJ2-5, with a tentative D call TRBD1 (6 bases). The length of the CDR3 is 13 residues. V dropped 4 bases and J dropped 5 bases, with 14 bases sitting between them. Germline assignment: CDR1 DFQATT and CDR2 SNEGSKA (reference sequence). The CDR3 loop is CSAITGLGETQYF. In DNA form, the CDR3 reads TGCAGTGCTATTACAGGGCTAGGGGAGACCCAGTACTTC.